This TCR beta chain was identified in a study of blood T cell repertoires in COVID-19. Study-level background: Some COVID-19 samples were acute and others convalescent; all came from the United States, Italy and Spain. PBMCs, B-cell-depleted T cells, or T cells provided the cDNA or gDNA that made up the material.

The Seattle site enrolled patients during active infection and followed them longitudinally. This CDR3 has 14 residues. Trimming pared 5 bases from V and 1 base from J, leaving 11 bases between. Germline assignment: CDR1 SEHNR and CDR2 FQNEAQ (reference sequence). In the original workflow: Amplified reference gene primers provided the basis for estimating nucleated cell counts. Method: immunoSEQ multiplex PCR; TCRdb's copy keeps in-frame clones and lacks some. V and J calls and clone size come straight from that table; D and trimming were deduced from the DNA. The table has 100,000 to 150,000 clones, about 90% seen once.

The chain uses TRBV7-9 and TRBJ1-1; possible D gene TRBD1, 5 bases. This sequence originates from a woman aged 55-69 years with COVID-19, enrolled during active disease. Specimen: peripheral blood. CDR3 sequence reads: CASSPNDRNTEAFF. The CDR3 coding sequence is TGTGCCAGCAGCCCTAACGACAGGAACACTGAAGCTTTCTTT.